The source of this TCR beta chain is a study of T cell repertoires in cytomegalovirus infection. Study in general: It was the public TCR beta signatures that indicated both CMV infection and matching HLA type. Findings of the study overall: HLA-C-restricted TCR beta clonotypes specific for CMV led the ex vivo response.

The CDR3 has 14 amino acids. Germline-derived CDR1 and CDR2 are MNHNS and SASEGT. Trimming cost V 2 bases and J 5 bases; bases outside gene matches: 4. This clonotype was counted only a few times. The antigen is undetermined. Via MiXCR, TCRdb re-called the reads, giving one row per CDR3 protein. The sample holds hundreds of thousands of distinct CDR3 sequences; 35% to 45% are singletons and the top ten take 2.8%. The specimen was PBMCs. The chain joins TRBV6-1 to TRBJ1-1; 8 nucleotides line up with TRBD1. The sequence was obtained from a human donor in good health (CMV status not recorded). Some clones in this sample may be carry-over from other donors' samples. CDR3: CASSETGGKTEAFF. In nucleotides, the CDR3 is TGTGCCAGCAGTGAAACAGGGGGAAAGACTGAAGCTTTCTTT.